This T cell receptor beta chain originates from a study of OX40 agonist ivuxolimab in advanced cancers. General study points: Nonresponders, in some cases, also had low normalized T-cell clonal expansion.

A word on this clone: No antigen is known for it.

V lost 5 bases and J lost 5, with 6 bases in between. Germline V lookup: CDR1 LNHDA, CDR2 SQIVND (reference sequence). The CDR3 loop spans 11 amino acids. The protocol was immunoSEQ multiplex PCR, while the TCRdb copy is restricted to in-frame clones and leaves out a portion. The sample consists of 15,000 to 20,000 clones, 82% of them appearing once. The receptor was derived from an adult with an advanced solid tumor such as melanoma, head and neck, liver or kidney cancer. V gene TRBV19 combines with J gene TRBJ2-5; D may be TRBD1 (5 bases). The sequencing here drew on CD4+ or CD8+ T cells sorted from blood, taken in a trial of the OX40 agonist ivuxolimab. The CDR3 DNA reads TGTGCCAGTAGTGCAGGGGAGACCCAGTACTTC. Translating it yields CASSAGETQYF.